The clone carrying this TCR beta chain was recorded many times. As yet, its antigen is unknown. Previously, flow cytometry had revealed CD8+CD57+ cell expansion in the patients chosen for sequencing. No therapy had been given to the patients at the time of blood sampling. Germline V CDR1 and CDR2: SNHLY, FYNNEI. V lost 6 bases to trimming and J lost 0 bases, with 6 bases between them. This CDR3 is 13 amino acids long. The source of the sample is a study of CD8+CD57+ T cells in acquired aplastic anemia. Overall study: Isolated CD4+ and CD8+ cells, once sorted, yielded DNA averaging roughly 3.2 ug. Regarding the study as a whole: Controls did not differ significantly from patients in CD8+ Simpson's diversity. Between patients and controls, about 30 CD8+ CDR3 sequences were found in common.

Using genomic DNA as the template, TCR beta VDJ and CDR3 profiling was carried out. MiXCR was run by TCRdb on the reads, yielding one entry per CDR3 protein. The table lists under 200,000 distinct CDR3 sequences, more than 40% of them singletons. Specimen: sorted CD4+, CD8+, or CD8+CD57+ T cells (not recorded which) from PBMCs. The TCR sequence derives from a human donor with aplastic anemia. The genes are TRBV2 and TRBJ1-3; D is unresolved. The CDR3 DNA reads as TGTGCCAGCAGGGAGTACTCTGGAAACACCATATATTTT. Its protein product is CASREYSGNTIYF.